This T cell receptor beta chain is drawn from a study of T-cell reconstitution after alpha-beta-depleted transplantation in children. Unique molecular identifiers were incorporated when the TCRbeta library was constructed. TCRdb fed the PCR reads into MiXCR, producing one record per CDR3 protein. The sample includes 90,000 to 130,000 distinct CDR3 sequences, approximately 6% of them seen just once. This clonotype was seen repeatedly, ten times or more. The CDR3 totals 14 residues. From germline, CDR1 is MNHNS and CDR2 SASEGT. V lost 2 bases to trimming and J lost 11 bases, with 18 bases between them. The chain is built from TRBV6-1 and TRBJ2-5; D is possibly TRBD2 (5 bases). The receptor's source is a male patient between 2 and 9 years old who had a stem cell transplant for acute lymphoblastic leukemia, so the T cells may come from the graft donor. This specimen consisted of PBMCs, mostly from graft donor cells, obtained 360 days after TCRalphabeta/CD19-depleted stem cell transplant. The DNA of the CDR3 is TGTGCCAGCAGTGAACGGCTAGCTATCGCAAATCAGTACTTC. It encodes CASSERLAIANQYF.